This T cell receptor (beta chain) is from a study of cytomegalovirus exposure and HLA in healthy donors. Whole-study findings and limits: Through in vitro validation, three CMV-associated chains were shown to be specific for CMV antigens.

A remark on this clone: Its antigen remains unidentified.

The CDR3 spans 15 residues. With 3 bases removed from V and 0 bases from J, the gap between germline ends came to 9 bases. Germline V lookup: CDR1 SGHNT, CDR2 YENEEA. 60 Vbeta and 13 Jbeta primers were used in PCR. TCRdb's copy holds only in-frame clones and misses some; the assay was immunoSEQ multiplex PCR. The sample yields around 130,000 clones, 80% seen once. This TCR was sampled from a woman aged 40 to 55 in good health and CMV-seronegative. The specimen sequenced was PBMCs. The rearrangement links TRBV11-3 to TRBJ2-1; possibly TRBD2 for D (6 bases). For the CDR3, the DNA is TGTGCCAGCAGCTTTCTCGGGGGCTCCTACAATGAGCAGTTCTTC. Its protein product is CASSFLGGSYNEQFF.